Sequencing of this T cell receptor beta chain was carried out in a study of blood T cell repertoires in COVID-19 (TCRdb year 2020). For the wider study: Samples from collaborators originated in the United States, Italy and Spain and spanned both the acute and convalescent phases of COVID-19. The prospective study material was composed of cDNA or gDNA derived from T cells, B-cell-depleted T cells, or PBMCs. Deeply sampled blood TCRbeta repertoires from subjects exposed to, actively infected with, or recovered from COVID-19 were included in the dataset. The repertoires were released in a freely available public database intended as a resource for research on the immune response to SARS-CoV-2. Samples were obtained from the ongoing ImmuneRACE study (first 160 participants) and from some 1,300 subjects provided by 6 global collaborators. Nearly every sample came with metadata listing a de-identified subject ID, COVID-19 status, age in years and sex. Where available, HLA class I and class II types were obtained from metadata supplied by the sample provider rather than from assay-based typing.

Study-wide conclusions, independent of this receptor: The quantity of clinical and demographic metadata differed by source and by participant and was supplied without curation.

Reading from cysteine to phenylalanine, the CDR3 counts 16 amino acids. The read is trimmed to its CDR3 DNA, 48 bases read in frame from base 1. V and J are truncated by 5 bases and 0 bases respectively, leaving an intervening sequence of 16 bases. The germline V gene specifies KGHDR as CDR1 and SFDVKD as CDR2. TCRbeta CDR3 regions were amplified from genomic DNA by means of the immunoSEQ Assay, a bias-controlled multiplex PCR. The original methods were these. Within the assay, amplification of reference gene primers was used to estimate how many nucleated cells each sample contained. Sequence reads were collapsed and filtered to measure the absolute abundance of every unique TCRbeta CDR3 rearrangement. Productive Simpson clonality was computed per sample as the square root of Simpson's diversity index over productive rearrangements. Held by TCRdb, this immuneACCESS table contains in-frame sequences only and omits some clones. Under half of the omission traces to an unresolved V gene where checked; the cause of the rest is unknown. D and trimming were read from the DNA, whereas the V and J calls and clone size are those reported in that table. This sample is represented by about 330,000 clones; 87% of them were singletons. Approximately 9.4% of the sample comes from the top ten.

Regarding this clone: Its antigen remains undetermined. Base-call qualities are not available, and no considerably larger clone is one nucleotide away.

One collaborating source in Seattle enrolled patients during active infection and followed them longitudinally through the course of disease. Collaborating institutions collected whole blood in K2EDTA tubes following their own protocols. For TCRbeta analysis, collaborators shipped samples in one of three forms: frozen whole blood, isolated PBMCs, or DNA extracted from either of those sample types. The receptor was derived from a man aged 30-40 years with COVID-19, enrolled during active disease. The specimen sequenced was peripheral blood. The chain is encoded by TRBV24-1 joined to TRBJ2-7; the D region possibly corresponds to TRBD1 (6 bases align). The sequenced DNA is TGTGCCACCAGTGCCGTCTCAGGGGAAGGCTCCTACGAGCAGTACTTC. It encodes CATSAVSGEGSYEQYF.